These 31 T cell receptor beta chains were all obtained from the same sample, sequenced in a study of T cell clones after liver transplantation. Profiling relied on immunoSEQ multiplex PCR, and the TCRdb table lists in-frame clones only, not all of them. Altogether 45,000 to 60,000 clones are present, about 90% being singletons, with the ten largest covering approximately 15%. The sample was CD8+ T cells from blood, taken 12 months after liver transplant. All receptors come from a human patient who received a liver transplant. The graft donor may have given rise to some T cells.

The chain carries TRBV28 and TRBJ2-1; a possible D gene is TRBD2 (5 bases). In germline, CDR1 is MDHEN, CDR2 SYDVKM. Trimming took 6 bases from V and 5 from J, leaving 11 bases between them. The CDR3 has 13 amino acids. CDR3 residues: CASSLLGNNEQFF. The CDR3 DNA sequence: TGTGCCAGCAGCTTACTAGGAAACAATGAGCAGTTCTTC.

V gene TRBV18 combines with J gene TRBJ1-1; D may be TRBD1 (6 bases). V shed 0 bases and J shed 4 bases, with 21 bases lying between them. In germline, CDR1 is KGHSH, CDR2 LQKENI. The CDR3 runs 18 residues. CDR3 amino acids: CASSPPRGRGGRGTEAFF. In DNA form, the CDR3 reads TGTGCCAGCTCACCACCGAGGGGGAGGGGGGGCCGAGGCACTGAAGCTTTCTTT.

The rearrangement joins TRBV19 to TRBJ2-3, with 8 bases aligning to TRBD1. Germline CDR1 and CDR2: LNHDA and SQIVND (reference sequence). The length of the CDR3 is 15 residues. The V segment lost 9 bases and the J segment 3 bases; nucleotides outside the gene matches: 11. The CDR3 DNA reads TGTGCCAGCCATACCGAACACAGGGGGACAGATACGCAGTATTTT. This gives the protein CASHTEHRGTDTQYF.

V is TRBV6-1 and J is TRBJ2-3; 8 bases map to TRBD2. The CDR3 has 14 amino acids. Germline CDR1 is MNHNS and CDR2 is SASEGT. Germline trimming cut 6 bases from V and 4 bases from J; bases unmatched to any gene: 6. The CDR3, as DNA: TGTGCCAGCAGGCCGGGACTAGGACCAGATACGCAGTATTTT. This sequence encodes CASRPGLGPDTQYF.

The chain employs TRBV9 and TRBJ2-3, with 7 bases identical to TRBD1. The CDR3 has 19 amino acids. V lost 0 bases and J lost 4; bases outside the gene matches: 17. CDR1 is SGDLS, CDR2 YYNGEE, per germline. The CDR3 spells CASSVEFSDRENLADTQYF. The CDR3 region has the DNA TGTGCCAGCAGCGTAGAGTTTTCTGACAGGGAGAATTTGGCAGATACGCAGTATTTT. Together with reference TRBV9 and TRBJ2-3, the CDR3 gives the full variable domain: DSGVTQTPKHLITATGQRVTLRCSPRSGDLSVYWYQQSLDQGLQFLIQYYNGEERAKGNILERFSAQQFPDLHSELNLSSLELGDSALYFCASSVEFSDRENLADTQYFGPGTRLTVL.

This clone was detected only once. The chain carries TRBV7-9 and TRBJ1-2; 9 nucleotides match TRBD1. CDR3 size: 18 residues. Germline V CDR1 and CDR2: SEHNR, FQNEAQ (reference sequence). V lost 0 bases, J lost 2 bases, and 10 bases stayed unmatched. CDR3 sequence reads: CASSLAPGQGGGNYGYTF. In DNA, the CDR3 is TGTGCCAGCAGCTTAGCCCCGGGACAGGGCGGGGGCAACTATGGCTACACCTTC. Combining the CDR3 with reference TRBV7-9 and TRBJ1-2 gives the whole variable domain DTGVSQNPRHKITKRGQNVTFRCDPISEHNRLYWYRQTLGQGPEFLTYFQNEAQLEKSRLLSDRFSAERPKGSFSTLEIQRTEQGDSAMYLCASSLAPGQGGGNYGYTFGSGTRLTVV.

This clone was counted once. The rearrangement uses TRBV4-3 and TRBJ2-7, with TRBD2 matching over 7 bases. Trimming took 2 bases from V and 5 from J; bases not matched to a gene: 3. CDR1 and CDR2 (germline): LGHNA, YSLEER. CDR3 length: 13 residues. The DNA for the CDR3 is TGCGCCAGCAGCCAAAGCGGGAATGACGAGCAGTACTTC. This encodes CASSQSGNDEQYF.

The V and J genes are TRBV19 and TRBJ2-7, with TRBD2 matching 14 bases. Germline V gives CDR1 LNHDA, CDR2 SQIVND (reference sequence). The CDR3 is 15 amino acids. The ends lost 6 bases at V and 7 bases at J; junction bases unmatched: 8. The CDR3 coding sequence is TGTGCCAGTAGGTTTGGGACTAGCGGGAGTTGGGAGCAGTACTTC. It is translated as CASRFGTSGSWEQYF.

The genes are TRBV4-2 and TRBJ2-4; D tentatively reads TRBD1 or TRBD2 (6 bases each). Germline CDR1 and CDR2: LGHNA and YNFKEQ. This CDR3 has 17 amino acids. V lost 1 base, J lost 2 bases, and 15 bases lay in between. The CDR3 here is CASSQVPWGATKNIQYF. CDR3 DNA: TGTGCCAGCAGCCAAGTTCCGTGGGGGGCGACCAAAAACATTCAGTACTTC.

This chain joins TRBV28 and TRBJ2-1; no clear D. Looked up from germline, CDR1 is MDHEN and CDR2 is SYDVKM. Trimming took 3 bases from V and 3 from J, leaving 9 bases between them. The CDR3 contains 14 residues. The CDR3 nucleotides are TGTGCCAGCAGTTTCCCGACGGACTACAATGAGCAGTTCTTC. This sequence encodes CASSFPTDYNEQFF.

The chain recombines TRBV27 with TRBJ1-5, with 8 bases aligning to TRBD1. The V gene's germline CDR1 is MNHEY and CDR2 SMNVEV (reference sequence). Unmatched junction bases numbered 2, after V lost 4 bases and J lost 3 bases. This CDR3 spans 14 amino acids. This CDR3 is CASSYRGINQPQHF. The DNA of the CDR3 is TGTGCCAGCAGTTACAGGGGGATCAATCAGCCCCAGCATTTT.

The chain couples TRBV4-3 to TRBJ2-7; D perhaps matches TRBD2 (6 bases). The CDR3 loop spans 12 amino acids. The germline gives CDR1 LGHNA, CDR2 YSLEER. V shed 3 bases and J shed 4 bases, with 7 bases lying between them. The CDR3 bases are TGCGCCAGCAGCCAGGAGGGATACGAGCAGTACTTC. Protein: CASSQEGYEQYF.

Only a few counts were recorded for this clone. This chain's CDR3 is CASSGGSEQFF. For the CDR3, the DNA is TGTGCCAGCAGCGGGGGGAGTGAGCAGTTCTTC. The V call is TRBV5-6, the J call TRBJ2-1, with D tentatively TRBD2 (6 bases). The V and J ends lost 4 bases and 9 bases respectively, with 8 bases between them. The length of the CDR3 is 11 residues. The germline V gene has CDR1 SGHDT and CDR2 YYEEEE.

The rearrangement links TRBV5-1 to TRBJ1-1, with D perhaps TRBD1 (5 bases). The germline CDR1 and CDR2 sequences are SGHRS and YFSETQ. V was clipped by 0 bases and J by 0 bases, with 18 bases between them. The CDR3 has 18 residues. CDR3 nucleotide sequence: TGCGCCAGCAGCTTGGGACTTCTTGGGGGTGTCATGAACACTGAAGCTTTCTTT. It codes for CASSLGLLGGVMNTEAFF.

The V and J genes are TRBV4-2 and TRBJ2-2; D gene unclear. V lost 0 bases and J lost 1, with 6 bases in between. Germline values: CDR1 LGHNA, CDR2 YNFKEQ. The CDR3 sequence is 15 residues long. The DNA of the CDR3 is TGTGCCAGCAGCCAAGAGTGGGGGAACACCGGGGAGCTGTTTTTT. Translation gives CASSQEWGNTGELFF.

This clone was found a few times. This rearrangement joins TRBV28 to TRBJ1-1; D is ambiguous. Germline CDR1 and CDR2: MDHEN and SYDVKM. The CDR3 consists of 13 residues. Between the trimmed V and J ends, which lost 7 bases and 2 bases, there was a span of 11 bases. The chain's CDR3 is CASTFWRNTEAFF. CDR3 bases: TGTGCCAGCACCTTCTGGAGAAACACTGAAGCTTTCTTT. The whole variable domain, filled in from reference TRBV28 and TRBJ1-1, reads DVKVTQSSRYLVKRTGEKVFLECVQDMDHENMFWYRQDPGLGLRLIYFSYDVKMKEKGDIPEGYSVSREKKERFSLILESASTNQTSMYLCASTFWRNTEAFFGQGTRLTVV.

This clone has just a few counts. The chain carries TRBV27 and TRBJ1-2, with unresolved D. Trimming pared 3 bases from V and 6 bases from J, leaving 14 bases between. This CDR3 has 14 amino acids. CDR1 MNHEY and CDR2 SMNVEV come from the germline V gene (reference sequence). CDR3 in amino acids: CASSFSGRDDGYTF. The DNA of the CDR3 is TGTGCCAGCAGTTTCTCCGGAAGAGACGATGGCTACACCTTC.

In its sample, this clone was seen once. The chain couples TRBV6-1 to TRBJ1-1, with 8 bases matching TRBD1. This CDR3 has 14 amino acids. V gave up 7 bases and J gave up 1 base; unmatched junction bases: 5. The V gene's germline CDR1 is MNHNS and CDR2 SASEGT. The chain's CDR3 is CASTWDRWNTEAFF. Written as DNA, the CDR3 is TGTGCCAGCACCTGGGACAGGTGGAACACTGAAGCTTTCTTT.

This clone showed up just once. This chain uses TRBV19 with TRBJ2-7; the D gene is possibly TRBD1 (6 bases). Trimming took 3 bases from V and 3 from J, leaving 15 bases between them. This CDR3 spans 15 amino acids. Germline-derived CDR1 and CDR2 are LNHDA and SQIVND (reference sequence). For the CDR3, the DNA is TGTGCCAGTAGTATCGGTCAGGGGAGCAACTACGAGCAGTACTTC. Translating gives CASSIGQGSNYEQYF.

This clone was seen only a few times. V usage is TRBV7-6 and J usage is TRBJ2-3; D remains unclear. Trimming stripped 2 bases from V and 2 bases from J, with 11 bases between. Germline assignment: CDR1 SGHVS and CDR2 FNYEAQ. The length of the CDR3 is 15 residues. CDR3 loop: CASSLYGTATDTQYF. DNA for the CDR3: TGTGCCAGCAGCTTATACGGTACAGCCACAGATACGCAGTATTTT. The whole variable domain, remainder taken from reference TRBV7-6 and TRBJ2-3, is GAGVSQSPRYKVTKRGQDVALRCDPISGHVSLYWYRQALGQGPEFLTYFNYEAQQDKSGLPNDRFSAERPEGSISTLTIQRTEQRDSAMYRCASSLYGTATDTQYFGPGTRLTVL.

The chain joins TRBV28 to TRBJ1-1, with a weak D call TRBD1 (5 bases). V dropped 5 bases and J dropped 1 base, with 26 bases sitting between them. Germline-derived CDR1 and CDR2 are MDHEN and SYDVKM. The CDR3 sequence is 19 residues long. The CDR3 spells CASSPRYGTPGGGNTEAFF. The CDR3, as DNA: TGTGCCAGCAGTCCTAGATACGGGACTCCCGGAGGCGGGAACACTGAAGCTTTCTTT.

V is TRBV7-6 and J is TRBJ2-2, with TRBD1 identical over 7 bases. The V and J ends lost 5 bases and 6 bases, in that order; junction bases with no gene match: 3. Germline loops: CDR1 SGHVS, CDR2 FNYEAQ. CDR3 length: 13 amino acids. CDR3 bases: TGTGCCAGCAGCCAAACAGGGGCCGGGGAGCTGTTTTTT. This codes for CASSQTGAGELFF.

Only one count was recorded for this clone. J is TRBJ1-1 and V is TRBV7-8; tentatively, D is TRBD1 (5 bases). Between the trimmed V and J ends, which lost 4 bases and 4 bases, there was a span of 7 bases. The CDR3 contains 12 residues. The germline gives CDR1 SGHVS, CDR2 FQNEAQ. CDR3 residues: CASSWGSTEAFF. In nucleotides, the CDR3 is TGTGCCAGCAGCTGGGGGTCCACTGAAGCTTTCTTT.

V gene TRBV7-9 combines with J gene TRBJ2-7; D is perhaps TRBD2 (7 bases). V lost 3 bases and J 1 base, leaving 13 bases between the germline ends. The CDR3 runs 15 residues. Germline lookup yields CDR1 SEHNR and CDR2 FQNEAQ (reference sequence). The CDR3, as DNA: TGTGCCAGCAGCTTGCGGGGGCCTATGTCCTACGAGCAGTACTTC. This sequence encodes CASSLRGPMSYEQYF.

This chain uses TRBV4-3 with TRBJ2-1; 10 nucleotides align to TRBD2. V dropped 4 bases and J dropped 4; count of bases not matched to a gene: 4. There are 15 residues in the CDR3. CDR1 is LGHNA, CDR2 YSLEER, per germline. The DNA of the CDR3 is TGCGCCAGCAGCCCTTCTAGCGGGAGTTACAATGAGCAGTTCTTC. Translating gives CASSPSSGSYNEQFF.

The rearrangement links TRBV13 to TRBJ2-2; D may be TRBD1 or TRBD2 (5 bases each). The V end lost 7 bases, the J end lost 6 bases, and 15 bases lay between the germline ends. The germline CDR1 and CDR2 sequences are PRHDT and FYEKMQ (reference sequence). The CDR3 has 14 residues. The CDR3 sequence: CASIAASRAGELFF. CDR3 DNA sequence: TGTGCCAGCATTGCGGCTAGCAGGGCCGGGGAGCTGTTTTTT.

The chain is built from TRBV27 and TRBJ2-3; 7 nucleotides agree with TRBD2. This CDR3 comprises 19 residues. The trim removed 3 bases at V and 3 bases at J, leaving 18 bases unmatched. Germline assignment: CDR1 MNHEY and CDR2 SMNVEV (reference sequence). CDR3 in amino acids: CASSFLPFPGGGRTDTQYF. The CDR3 nucleotides read TGTGCCAGCAGTTTTCTCCCATTCCCGGGGGGAGGGAGGACAGATACGCAGTATTTT.

In its sample, this clone was seen a few times. The chain has TRBV10-2 and TRBJ1-2, with no clear D. Trimming took off 0 bases at V and 3 bases at J, with 17 bases between the two ends. The CDR3 is made up of 17 amino acids. Germline V gives CDR1 WSHSY, CDR2 SAAADI. The CDR3 sequence: CASSESYGGRRDYGYTF. CDR3 sequence (DNA): TGCGCCAGCAGTGAGTCGTATGGAGGACGGAGGGACTATGGCTACACCTTC.

The chain is built from TRBV9 and TRBJ2-4; D remains unclear. The CDR3 runs to 16 residues. Trimming took 0 bases from V and 1 from J, leaving 11 bases between them. CDR1 SGDLS and CDR2 YYNGEE come from the germline V gene. The CDR3 protein is CASSVGVGLAKNIQYF. In DNA, the CDR3 is TGTGCCAGCAGCGTAGGTGTCGGGCTGGCCAAAAACATTCAGTACTTC.

The chain combines TRBV14 with TRBJ2-7; no firm D call. CDR3 length: 13 residues. V lost 0 bases and J lost 3, with 6 bases in between. Germline CDR1 and CDR2: SGHDN and FVKESK. Here the CDR3 DNA reads TGTGCCAGCAGCCAAGATAAGGGCTACGAGCAGTACTTC. It is translated as CASSQDKGYEQYF. The whole variable domain, filled in from reference TRBV14 and TRBJ2-7, reads EAGVTQFPSHSVIEKGQTVTLRCDPISGHDNLYWYRRVMGKEIKFLLHFVKESKQDESGMPNNRFLAERTGGTYSTLKVQPAELEDSGVYFCASSQDKGYEQYFGPGTRLTVT.

The chain links TRBV9 to TRBJ2-7, with 11 bases matching TRBD1. CDR1 and CDR2 from the germline V gene are SGDLS and YYNGEE. Trimming took 3 bases from V and 0 from J; bases not matched to a gene: 20. The CDR3 sequence is 21 residues long. Here the CDR3 reads CASSAGTGGPGGRGSSYEQYF. The CDR3 nucleotides read TGTGCCAGCAGCGCCGGGACAGGGGGACCGGGAGGGCGCGGTAGCTCCTACGAGCAGTACTTC.